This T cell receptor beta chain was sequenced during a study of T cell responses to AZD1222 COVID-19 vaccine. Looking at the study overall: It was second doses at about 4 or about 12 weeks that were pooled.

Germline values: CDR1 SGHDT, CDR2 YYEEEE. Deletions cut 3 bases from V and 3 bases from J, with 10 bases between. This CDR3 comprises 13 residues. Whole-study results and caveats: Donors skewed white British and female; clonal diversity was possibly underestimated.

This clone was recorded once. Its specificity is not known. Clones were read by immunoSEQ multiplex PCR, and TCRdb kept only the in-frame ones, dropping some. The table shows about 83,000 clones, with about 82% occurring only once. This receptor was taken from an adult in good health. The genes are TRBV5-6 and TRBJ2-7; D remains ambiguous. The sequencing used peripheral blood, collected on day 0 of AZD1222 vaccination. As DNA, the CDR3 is TGTGCCAGCAGCTCGCCGGGTCGCTACGAGCAGTACTTC. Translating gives CASSSPGRYEQYF.